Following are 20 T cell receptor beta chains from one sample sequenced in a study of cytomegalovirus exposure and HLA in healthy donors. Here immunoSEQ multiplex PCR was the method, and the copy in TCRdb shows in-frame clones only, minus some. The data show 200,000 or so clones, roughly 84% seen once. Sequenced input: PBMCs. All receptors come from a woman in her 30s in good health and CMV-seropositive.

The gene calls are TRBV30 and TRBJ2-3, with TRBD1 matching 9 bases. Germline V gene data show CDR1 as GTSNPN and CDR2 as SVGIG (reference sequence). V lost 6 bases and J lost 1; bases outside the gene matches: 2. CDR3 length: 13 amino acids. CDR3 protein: CACRDRGTDTQYF. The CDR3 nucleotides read TGTGCCTGCCGGGACAGGGGCACAGATACGCAGTATTTT. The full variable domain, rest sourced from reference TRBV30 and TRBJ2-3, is SQTIHQWPATLVQPVGSPLSLECTVEGTSNPNLYWYRQAAGRGLQLLFYSVGIGQISSEVPQNLSASRPQDRQFILSSKKLLLSDSGFYLCACRDRGTDTQYFGPGTRLTVL.

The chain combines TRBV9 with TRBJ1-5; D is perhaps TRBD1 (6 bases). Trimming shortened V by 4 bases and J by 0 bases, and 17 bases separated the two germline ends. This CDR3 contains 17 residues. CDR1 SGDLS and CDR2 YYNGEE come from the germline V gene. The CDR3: CASSQPLTGTSNQPQHF. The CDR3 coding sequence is TGTGCCAGCAGCCAGCCCCTCACAGGGACTAGCAATCAGCCCCAGCATTTT.

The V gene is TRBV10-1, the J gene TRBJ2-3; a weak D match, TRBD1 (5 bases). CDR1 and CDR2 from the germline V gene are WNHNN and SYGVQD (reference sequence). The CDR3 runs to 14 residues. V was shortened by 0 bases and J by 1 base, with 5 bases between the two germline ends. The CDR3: CASSESTGTDTQYF. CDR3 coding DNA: TGCGCCAGCAGTGAGTCGACAGGCACAGATACGCAGTATTTT.

The CDR3 nucleotides read TGCAGCGTGAGGGGGACAGGAGAAAATTACAATGAGCAGTTCTTC. Translated, it gives CSVRGTGENYNEQFF. The genes are TRBV29-1 and TRBJ2-1; 8 bases agree with TRBD1. CDR3 size: 15 residues. Looked up from germline, CDR1 is SQVTM and CDR2 is ANQGSEA. V lost 6 bases, J lost 4 bases, and 11 bases stayed unmatched.

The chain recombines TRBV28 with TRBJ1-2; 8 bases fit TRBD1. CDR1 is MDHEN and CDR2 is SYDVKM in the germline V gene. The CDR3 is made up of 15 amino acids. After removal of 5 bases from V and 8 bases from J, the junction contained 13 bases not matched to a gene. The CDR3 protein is CASSTGTGRTRGYTF. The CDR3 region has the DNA TGTGCCAGCAGTACCGGGACAGGACGGACGCGCGGCTACACCTTC.

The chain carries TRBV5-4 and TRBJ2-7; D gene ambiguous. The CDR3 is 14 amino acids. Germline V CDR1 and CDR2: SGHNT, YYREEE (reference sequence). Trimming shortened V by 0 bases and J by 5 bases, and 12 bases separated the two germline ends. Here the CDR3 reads CASSLAGSFHEQYF. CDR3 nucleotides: TGTGCCAGCAGCTTGGCCGGTAGTTTCCACGAGCAGTACTTC.

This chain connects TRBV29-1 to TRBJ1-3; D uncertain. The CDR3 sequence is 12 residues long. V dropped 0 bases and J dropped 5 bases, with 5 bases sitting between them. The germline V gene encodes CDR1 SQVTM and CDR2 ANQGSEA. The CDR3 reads CSVEERRNTIYF. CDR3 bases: TGCAGCGTTGAAGAGAGAAGAAACACCATATATTTT. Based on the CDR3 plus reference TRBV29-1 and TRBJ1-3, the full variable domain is SAVISQKPSRDICQRGTSLTIQCQVDSQVTMMFWYRQQPGQSLTLIATANQGSEATYESGFVIDKFPISRPNLTFSTLTVSNMSPEDSSIYLCSVEERRNTIYFGEGSWLTVV.

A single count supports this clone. The chain's CDR3 is CASSLLGQGTLNEKLFF. The CDR3, as DNA: TGTGCCAGCAGCTTATTGGGACAGGGGACCCTTAATGAAAAACTGTTTTTT. The chain recombines TRBV7-9 with TRBJ1-4; TRBD1 aligns across 10 bases. With 2 bases clipped from V and 4 bases from J, the junction kept 7 bases outside the gene matches. Germline V CDR1 and CDR2: SEHNR, FQNEAQ (reference sequence). This CDR3 has 17 amino acids.

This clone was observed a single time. The CDR3 spells CASSVGVPWNQPQHF. In DNA form, the CDR3 reads TGTGCCAGCAGTGTCGGGGTGCCATGGAATCAGCCCCAGCATTTT. The chain employs TRBV6-1 and TRBJ1-5; D gene ambiguous. V dropped 4 bases and J dropped 4 bases, with 14 bases sitting between them. The length of the CDR3 is 15 residues. Germline loops: CDR1 MNHNS, CDR2 SASEGT.

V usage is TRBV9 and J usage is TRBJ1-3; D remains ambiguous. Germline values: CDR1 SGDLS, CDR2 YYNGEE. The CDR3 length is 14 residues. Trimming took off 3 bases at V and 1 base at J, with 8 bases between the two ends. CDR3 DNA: TGTGCCAGCAGCGCGGGGAGATCTGGAAACACCATATATTTT. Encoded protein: CASSAGRSGNTIYF.

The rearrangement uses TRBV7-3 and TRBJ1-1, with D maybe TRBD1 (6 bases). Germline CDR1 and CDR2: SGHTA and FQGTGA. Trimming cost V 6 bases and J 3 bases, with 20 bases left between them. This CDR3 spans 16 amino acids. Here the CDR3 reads CASRPTGTASDTEAFF. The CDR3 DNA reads TGTGCCAGCAGACCTACAGGGACGGCGTCGGACACTGAAGCTTTCTTT.

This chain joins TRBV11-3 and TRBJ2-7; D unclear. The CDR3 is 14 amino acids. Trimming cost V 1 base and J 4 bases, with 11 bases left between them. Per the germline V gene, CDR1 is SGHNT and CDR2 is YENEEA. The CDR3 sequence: CASSLGEPPYEQYF. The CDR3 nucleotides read TGTGCCAGCAGCTTAGGAGAGCCGCCGTACGAGCAGTACTTC.

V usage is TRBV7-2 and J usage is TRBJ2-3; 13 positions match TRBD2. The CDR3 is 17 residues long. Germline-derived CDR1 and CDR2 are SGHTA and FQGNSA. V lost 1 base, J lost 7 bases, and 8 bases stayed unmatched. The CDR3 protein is CASSLGKLAGGPHTQYF. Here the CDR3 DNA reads TGTGCCAGCAGCTTAGGGAAACTAGCGGGAGGGCCCCATACGCAGTATTTT.

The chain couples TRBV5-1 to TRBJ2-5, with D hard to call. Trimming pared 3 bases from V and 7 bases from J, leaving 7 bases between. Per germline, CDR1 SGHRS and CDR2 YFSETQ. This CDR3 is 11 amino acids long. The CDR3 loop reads CASSSPGTQYF. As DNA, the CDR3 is TGCGCCAGCAGCTCGCCGGGGACCCAGTACTTC.

CDR3 sequence: CASSLTGNSETQYF. The CDR3, as DNA: TGTGCCAGCAGCTTAACAGGGAATAGCGAGACCCAGTACTTC. This rearrangement joins TRBV11-2 to TRBJ2-5; tentatively, D is TRBD1 (6 bases). CDR1 is SGHAT and CDR2 is FQNNGV in the germline V gene. This CDR3 comprises 14 residues. Trimming left V 2 bases short and J 5 bases short, with 12 bases between.

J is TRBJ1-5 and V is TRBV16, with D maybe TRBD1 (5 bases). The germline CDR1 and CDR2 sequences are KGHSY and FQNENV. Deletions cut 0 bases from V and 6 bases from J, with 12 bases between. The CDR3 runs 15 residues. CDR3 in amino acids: CASSQSHGAGQPQHF. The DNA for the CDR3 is TGTGCCAGCAGCCAATCACATGGGGCTGGTCAGCCCCAGCATTTT.

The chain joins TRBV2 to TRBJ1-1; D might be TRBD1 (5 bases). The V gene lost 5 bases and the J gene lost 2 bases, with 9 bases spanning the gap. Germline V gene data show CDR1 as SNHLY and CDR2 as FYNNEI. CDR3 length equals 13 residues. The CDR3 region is CASSSQGNTEAFF. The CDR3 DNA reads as TGTGCCAGCAGTTCTCAGGGAAACACTGAAGCTTTCTTT.

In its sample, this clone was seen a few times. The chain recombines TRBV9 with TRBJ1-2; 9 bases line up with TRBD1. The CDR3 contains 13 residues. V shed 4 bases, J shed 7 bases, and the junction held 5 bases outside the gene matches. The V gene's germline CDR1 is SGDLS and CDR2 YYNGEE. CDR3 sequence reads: CASSTKTGGGYTF. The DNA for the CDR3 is TGTGCCAGCAGCACCAAGACAGGGGGTGGCTACACCTTC.

CDR3 sequence reads: CATQISRDRGYAEQFF. The CDR3 DNA reads as TGCGCCACCCAGATCTCCCGGGACAGGGGATATGCTGAGCAGTTCTTC. J is TRBJ2-1 and V is TRBV5-1; 10 bases map to TRBD1. This CDR3 has 16 amino acids. CDR1 is SGHRS, CDR2 YFSETQ, per germline. Trimming removed 9 bases from V and 9 bases from J; junction bases left unmatched: 18.

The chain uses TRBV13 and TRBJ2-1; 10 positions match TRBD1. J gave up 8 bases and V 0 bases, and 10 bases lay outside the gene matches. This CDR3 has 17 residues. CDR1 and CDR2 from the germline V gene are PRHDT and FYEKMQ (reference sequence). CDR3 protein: CASSLGLVGTGAYEQFF. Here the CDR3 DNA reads TGTGCCAGCAGCTTAGGCCTCGTGGGGACAGGGGCCTATGAGCAGTTCTTC.